This TCR beta chain emerged from a study of blood T cells in healthy people across ages. For the study at large: About one barcoded TCR beta cDNA was captured per two T cells.

The authors ran a second PCR of 7 to 11 cycles using a sample-barcoded 5' primer and a J-beta primer mix. TCRdb reprocessed the 5' RACE reads with MiXCR, giving one entry per CDR3 protein. This sample has about 1.5 million distinct CDR3 sequences; about 42% occur once, and the top ten carry around 4%. CDR1 and CDR2 from the germline V gene are SNHLY and FYNNEI. The CDR3 sequence is 13 residues long. This receptor was identified in a woman aged 18 to 35 in good health. The gene calls are TRBV2 and TRBJ2-4, with D possibly being TRBD1 or TRBD2 (5 bases each). The J call is uncertain, as TRBJ2-7 better fits the DNA end. The material sequenced was blood. The CDR3 coding sequence is TGTGCCAGCGGGGCCCAGGGAGTTTACGAGCAGTACTTC. Protein product: CASGAQGVYEQYF.